One and the same sample provided the 32 T cell receptor beta chains below, sequenced in a study of blood T cells in healthy people across ages. Through a sample-barcoded 5' primer and a J-beta primer mix, a second PCR was run for roughly 7 to 12 cycles. Via MiXCR, TCRdb re-called the 5' RACE reads, giving one row per CDR3 protein. The sample includes approximately 780,000 distinct CDR3 sequences, roughly 25% of them seen just once. The sample also formed part of further work on T cells of mothers and their children.

The sample taken for sequencing was blood. These receptor sequences come from a boy aged 5 to 17 in good health.

The chain combines TRBV15 with TRBJ2-5, with 11 nucleotides matching TRBD2. This CDR3 contains 17 residues. V lost 1 base and J lost 2; bases outside the gene matches: 6. The germline CDR1 and CDR2 sequences are LNHNV and YYDKDF (reference sequence). The CDR3 loop reads CATSRALAGGIQETQYF. The CDR3 nucleotides read TGTGCCACCAGCAGAGCCCTAGCGGGAGGTATACAAGAGACCCAGTACTTC.

Details on this clonotype: This is likely a read error, given that the CDR3 carries no conserved phenylalanine or tryptophan at its end. The gene calls are TRBV7-2 and TRBJ1-2; D gene unclear. The germline CDR1 and CDR2 sequences are SGHTA and FQGNSA. This CDR3 has 15 residues. The V and J ends lost 1 base and 2 bases respectively, with 11 bases between them. CDR3 residues: CASSLGMALNYGYTL. CDR3 DNA: TGTGCCAGCAGCTTAGGGATGGCTTTAAACTATGGCTACACCCTC.

The table lists this clonotype with a few counts. CDR3 sequence (DNA): TGTGCCTGGAGTCCAAAGACAGTTTCCTATAGCAATCAGCCCCAGCATTTT. This sequence encodes CAWSPKTVSYSNQPQHF. This chain connects TRBV30 to TRBJ1-5, with D maybe TRBD1 (5 bases). V dropped 2 bases and J dropped 0 bases, with 17 bases sitting between them. Germline V CDR1 and CDR2: GTSNPN, SVGIG (reference sequence). The CDR3 runs 17 residues.

This clonotype came up a few times. This chain uses TRBV5-1 with TRBJ1-3; no clear D gene. Trimming took off 0 bases at V and 2 bases at J, with 15 bases between the two ends. The CDR3 runs 17 residues. Germline V gene lookup returns CDR1 SGHRS and CDR2 YFSETQ. The CDR3 loop is CASSLAVLMTPGNTIYF. DNA for the CDR3: TGCGCCAGCAGCTTGGCGGTCCTTATGACCCCTGGAAACACCATATATTTT.

This clonotype was seen at least ten times. The chain combines TRBV21-1 with TRBJ2-7; TRBD1 is the table's D call, not checked against the DNA. TRBV21-1 has pseudogene status. CDR3 length: 14 residues. The CDR3 nucleotides are TGTGCCAGCCTGAGAGGACGGGGGCAGAACGAGCAGTACTTC. Amino acids: CASLRGRGQNEQYF.

This clonotype was picked up many times. The V call is TRBV4-2, the J call TRBJ1-5; D is ambiguous. V was cut by 0 bases and J by 4 bases, with 7 bases left in between. This CDR3 contains 14 residues. The germline CDR1 and CDR2 sequences are LGHNA and YNFKEQ. For the CDR3, the DNA is TGTGCCAGCAGCCAAGATCTAGAAAATCAGCCCCAGCATTTT. Its translation is CASSQDLENQPQHF.

This clonotype was observed a handful of times. The chain has TRBV27 and TRBJ2-1, with a possible D match to TRBD2 (5 bases). Matching the DNA end better, TRBJ2-7 makes the J call doubtful. The CDR3 runs 13 residues. CDR1 is MNHEY, CDR2 SMNVEV, per germline (reference sequence). Here the CDR3 reads CASSLTNSYEQYF. In nucleotides, the CDR3 is TGTGCCAGCAGTTTGACTAACTCCTACGAGCAGTACTTC.

This clonotype was counted a few times. V gene TRBV12-3 or TRBV12-4 combines with J gene TRBJ1-1; D is unclear. Trimming left V 3 bases short and J 0 bases short, with 8 bases between. This CDR3 region has 14 residues. DNA for the CDR3: TGTGCCAGCAGTTTGCAGCAGATGAACACTGAAGCTTTCTTT. It yields the protein CASSLQQMNTEAFF.

This clonotype was counted between two and nine times. This sequence joins TRBV6-2 or TRBV6-3 and TRBJ2-5, with TRBD2 identical over 9 bases. The length of the CDR3 is 16 residues. J was trimmed by 4 bases and V by 6 bases; bases with no gene match: 12. The germline V gene has CDR1 MNHEY and CDR2 SVGEGT. CDR3 nucleotide sequence: TGTGCCAGCAGGGAGATCAGCGGGGGGTCTGGAGAGACCCAGTACTTC. It specifies CASREISGGSGETQYF.

This clonotype was picked up a small number of times. J is TRBJ1-3 and V is TRBV29-1; 8 nucleotides align to TRBD1. Germline trimming cut 5 bases from V and 9 bases from J; bases unmatched to any gene: 24. The CDR3 length is 18 residues. Germline assignment: CDR1 SQVTM and CDR2 ANQGSEA. In DNA form, the CDR3 reads TGCAGCGTTCGCGAAATCGGACAGGGTTCGCGACTTAGGAGCACCATATATTTT. It specifies CSVREIGQGSRLRSTIYF.

The chain has TRBV19 and TRBJ1-5, with D possibly TRBD1 on 5 matching bases. The germline V gene has CDR1 LNHDA and CDR2 SQIVND (reference sequence). The CDR3 has 13 residues. V lost 1 base, J lost 6 bases, and 7 bases lay in between. CDR3 in DNA: TGTGCCAGTAGTATAGGGGGGGGTCAGCCCCAGCATTTT. It yields the protein CASSIGGGQPQHF.

V and J are TRBV20-1 and TRBJ2-1; D gene unclear. Deletions cut 4 bases from V and 1 base from J, with 8 bases between. The germline CDR1 and CDR2 sequences are DFQATT and SNEGSKA (reference sequence). The CDR3 is 13 residues long. CDR3: CSATRSSYNEQFF. CDR3 nucleotides: TGCAGTGCTACCCGATCGTCCTACAATGAGCAGTTCTTC.

The chain combines TRBV3-1 with TRBJ2-5; 10 positions match TRBD1. The germline V gene has CDR1 LGHDT and CDR2 YNNKEL (reference sequence). J lost 3 bases, V lost 3 bases, and 7 bases had no gene match. This CDR3 has 16 amino acids. CDR3 in DNA: TGTGCCAGCAGCCACTTAGGGACAGGGGAGGAAGAGACCCAGTACTTC. This translates into CASSHLGTGEEETQYF.

This clonotype occurred a few times. The gene calls are TRBV24-1 and TRBJ2-3; the D is unclear. The length of the CDR3 is 13 residues. The V end was cut by 5 bases, the J end by 2 bases, with 7 bases between. Germline CDR1 KGHDR, CDR2 SFDVKD. The CDR3: CATSVSPTDTQYF. The CDR3 nucleotides are TGTGCCACCAGTGTCTCACCCACAGATACGCAGTATTTT.

This clonotype has only a few counts. The chain carries TRBV29-1 and TRBJ2-7, with D possibly TRBD2 on 5 matching bases. Germline V gene lookup returns CDR1 SQVTM and CDR2 ANQGSEA. The ends were cut back, 6 bases at V and 2 bases at J, with 11 bases in the middle. This CDR3 region has 12 residues. CDR3 in amino acids: CSVIFGAYEQYF. In DNA, the CDR3 is TGCAGCGTCATTTTCGGGGCCTACGAGCAGTACTTC.

V gene TRBV9 combines with J gene TRBJ2-1; D unresolved. V gave up 2 bases and J gave up 3 bases, with 12 bases separating them. The CDR3 is made up of 15 amino acids. Germline V gene sequence: CDR1 SGDLS, CDR2 YYNGEE. This chain's CDR3 is CASSVRAAFYNEQFF. The CDR3 nucleotides read TGTGCCAGCAGCGTGAGAGCTGCCTTCTACAATGAGCAGTTCTTC.

The chain couples TRBV5-1 to TRBJ2-1; no definite D call. Judging by the DNA end, TRBJ2-5 fits better; the J call may be wrong. Germline values: CDR1 SGHRS, CDR2 YFSETQ. The CDR3 runs to 16 residues. The CDR3 reads CASSLAPGPHGETQYF. The CDR3 nucleotides read TGCGCCAGCAGCTTGGCCCCGGGTCCCCACGGGGAGACCCAGTACTTC.

The chain couples TRBV11-1 to TRBJ2-1, with 9 positions matching TRBD2. With V trimmed by 2 bases and J by 3 bases, 2 bases remained unmatched. The CDR3 is 15 residues long. Looked up from germline, CDR1 is SGHAT and CDR2 is FQDESV (reference sequence). The CDR3 spells CASSLLAGDYNEQFF. The CDR3 DNA sequence: TGTGCCAGCAGCTTATTAGCGGGGGACTACAATGAGCAGTTCTTC.

This clonotype was observed at least ten times. The CDR3 here is CASSLDRGNEQYF. The CDR3 nucleotides read TGTGCCAGCAGCTTAGATAGGGGCAACGAGCAGTACTTC. The rearrangement joins TRBV7-7 to TRBJ2-7; TRBD1 is a possible D gene (5 bases). Germline V lookup: CDR1 SSHAT, CDR2 FNYEAQ (reference sequence). This CDR3 region has 13 residues. V was clipped by 1 base and J by 5 bases, with 9 bases between them.

The V gene is TRBV20-1, the J gene TRBJ2-2, with D perhaps matching TRBD2 (6 bases). Looked up from germline, CDR1 is DFQATT and CDR2 is SNEGSKA (reference sequence). V dropped 0 bases and J dropped 5 bases, with 16 bases sitting between them. The CDR3 covers 16 residues. Written as DNA, the CDR3 is TGCAGTGCTAGAGATCGGAGGGGCTGGCTTACCGGGGAGCTGTTTTTT. Translated: CSARDRRGWLTGELFF.

There are a few counts of this clonotype. V usage is TRBV21-1 and J usage is TRBJ2-5; the table's TRBD1 call for D was not verified on the DNA. TRBV21-1 is tagged as a pseudogene. The CDR3 totals 18 residues. The CDR3 DNA reads as TGTGCCAGCAGCAAAGGAGTATATAGGGCAGGCTGGGGGGAGACCCAGTACTTC. Translation gives CASSKGVYRAGWGETQYF.

The rearrangement links TRBV12-3 or TRBV12-4 to TRBJ1-3; a weak D match, TRBD1 (5 bases). The CDR3 sequence is 15 residues long. V lost 4 bases and J lost 0, with 10 bases in between. The CDR3 DNA follows: TGTGCCAGCAGTTGGGACCGGAGCTCTGGAAACACCATATATTTT. Amino acid sequence: CASSWDRSSGNTIYF.

The CDR3 is CASSTRGQLKTQYF. The CDR3 nucleotides are TGTGCCAGCAGTACTAGAGGACAGTTAAAGACCCAGTACTTC. The J gene is TRBJ2-5, the V gene TRBV6-5, with D tentatively TRBD1 (6 bases). Trimming pared 5 bases from V and 6 bases from J, leaving 16 bases between. CDR1 MNHEY and CDR2 SVGAGI come from the germline V gene. The CDR3 is made up of 14 amino acids.

This chain joins TRBV5-5 and TRBJ1-1, with D possibly TRBD1 on 6 matching bases. The germline CDR1 and CDR2 sequences are SGHKS and YYEKEE (reference sequence). V was trimmed by 1 base and J by 11 bases, leaving 12 bases between them. The CDR3 contains 12 residues. CDR3 nucleotides: TGTGCCAGCAGCTTGATTCAGGGGTTGGCTTTCTTT. It translates to CASSLIQGLAFF.

The rearrangement joins TRBV20-1 to TRBJ2-7; the D gene could be TRBD1 or TRBD2 (5 bases each). The CDR3 extends over 15 amino acids. From germline, CDR1 is DFQATT and CDR2 SNEGSKA (reference sequence). V shed 3 bases and J shed 5 bases, with 20 bases lying between them. CDR3 sequence reads: CSASRKLRDGNEQYF. CDR3 DNA sequence: TGCAGTGCTAGCCGAAAACTACGGGACGGCAACGAGCAGTACTTC.

Only a few counts were recorded for this clonotype. The chain joins TRBV10-2 to TRBJ2-1, with a weak D call TRBD2 (5 bases). The CDR3 runs 13 residues. CDR1 is WSHSY and CDR2 is SAAADI in the germline V gene. The V end was cut by 6 bases, the J end by 9 bases, with 15 bases between. CDR3 DNA: TGCGCCAGCAGCGAAATCCTAGGAGGTGAGCAGTTCTTC. Translated, it gives CASSEILGGEQFF.

This clonotype turned up a few times. This chain uses TRBV4-1 with TRBJ2-5, with no clear D. Matching the DNA end better, TRBJ2-7 makes the J call doubtful. The CDR3 runs to 15 residues. Germline CDR1 reads MGHRA; CDR2 reads YSYEKL. CDR3 loop: CASSQDRAAAYEQYF. The CDR3 region has the DNA TGCGCCAGCAGCCAAGATAGGGCAGCAGCCTACGAGCAGTACTTC.

CDR3 sequence reads: CSVAGGGYNEQFF. CDR3 bases: TGCAGCGTTGCTGGCGGGGGGTATAATGAGCAGTTCTTC. V and J are TRBV29-1 and TRBJ2-1; 8 bases are shared with TRBD2. This CDR3 is 13 amino acids long. The germline CDR1 and CDR2 sequences are SQVTM and ANQGSEA. With V trimmed by 4 bases and J by 7 bases, 6 bases remained unmatched.

The rearrangement joins TRBV12-3 or TRBV12-4 to TRBJ1-5; D might be TRBD1 (6 bases). The germline V and J ends were trimmed by 6 bases and 6 bases, with 15 bases remaining between them. The CDR3 covers 14 residues. The CDR3 protein is CASSSTTGPQPQHF. The CDR3 nucleotides are TGTGCCAGCAGCTCCACAACAGGGCCTCAGCCCCAGCATTTT.

In this sample, this clonotype turned up a few times. The chain employs TRBV6-6 and TRBJ2-7, with D tentatively TRBD1 (6 bases). Trimming took off 4 bases at V and 3 bases at J, with 19 bases between the two ends. This CDR3 is 16 amino acids long. The V gene's germline CDR1 is MNHNY and CDR2 SVGAGI (reference sequence). The CDR3 protein is CASSSLLAGQLYEQYF. The DNA for the CDR3 is TGTGCCAGCAGTTCCCTACTCGCAGGACAGCTCTACGAGCAGTACTTC.

The chain joins TRBV29-1 to TRBJ2-7; 9 bases agree with TRBD1. V was clipped by 7 bases and J by 6 bases; unmatched bases: 13. Germline values: CDR1 SQVTM, CDR2 ANQGSEA. The CDR3 has 14 residues. CDR3 residues: CSAIQSGQGAEQYF. The CDR3 coding sequence is TGCAGCGCCATACAGTCGGGACAGGGTGCCGAGCAGTACTTC.

V usage is TRBV20-1 and J usage is TRBJ2-3; perhaps TRBD2 as D (7 bases). Trimming pared 0 bases from V and 5 bases from J, leaving 21 bases between. The CDR3 covers 17 residues. Germline loops: CDR1 DFQATT, CDR2 SNEGSKA (reference sequence). DNA of the CDR3: TGCAGTGCTAGAGATCTCTTGGCGGGGGCGAACCTAGATACGCAGTATTTT. Protein product: CSARDLLAGANLDTQYF.